The subject of this entry is one T cell receptor beta chain. Its specificity is unknown. Generated by immunoSEQ multiplex PCR, the TCRdb table keeps only in-frame clones and is missing some. This table has some 110,000 clones, 89% appearing once. Germline V CDR1 and CDR2: SGHRS, YFSETQ. V was trimmed by 3 bases and J by 5 bases, leaving 15 bases between them. The CDR3 runs 14 residues. Second doses that came at about 4 or about 12 weeks were put together. This sample is drawn from a study of T cell responses to AZD1222 COVID-19 vaccine. Findings and caveats of the study: Repertoires were obtained only post-peak T cell response. Regions left unmutated in variants are reportedly the target of nearly half of spike-specific TCRs. Clonal diversity was possibly underestimated; the donors were predominantly white British and more often female.

The receptor's source is an adult who received the AZD1222 COVID-19 vaccine. This sequence joins TRBV5-1 and TRBJ2-7, with D perhaps TRBD1 (6 bases). Sample: peripheral blood, taken 28 days after the second AZD1222 dose. The CDR3 loop is CASSSVDRRDEQYF. The CDR3 DNA reads TGCGCCAGCAGCTCGGTAGACAGGAGAGACGAGCAGTACTTC.